Listed here are 2 T cell receptor beta chains from one sample, sequenced in a study of type 1 regulatory T cells (dated by TCRdb to 2020 to 2023). Which antigens these TCRs recognize remains unknown. TCRdb names Illumina MiSeq as the instrument used. In-frame beta chains were kept once TCRdb had trimmed the public reads at Q25 with fastp and called clones with MiXCR. Rows merge per CDR3 protein into single entries with the most common DNA and genes. This sample holds 25,000 or so distinct CDR3 sequences; roughly 72% were observed only once. Of the sample, approximately 14% is held by the ten largest clones. Sequenced input: cultured T cells, either the whole culture or a sorted T cell fraction (not recorded which). The cell subset or site label, as the study defines it: Tr1-enriched cell product generated in vitro against host alloantigens. The receptor source for this set is a human donor in good health.

This chain connects TRBV30 to TRBJ1-5; D gene ambiguous. The germline V gene has CDR1 GTSNPN and CDR2 SVGIG (reference sequence). With 2 bases removed from V and 6 bases from J, the gap between germline ends came to 11 bases. The CDR3 consists of 13 residues. The CDR3 loop reads CAWSSAEGQPQHF. The DNA of the CDR3 is TGTGCCTGGAGTTCGGCCGAGGGTCAGCCCCAGCATTTT.

This clonotype was found once. The chain links TRBV5-6 to TRBJ2-7; D unresolved. Germline-derived CDR1 and CDR2 are SGHDT and YYEEEE. Trimming took 0 bases from V and 2 from J, leaving 12 bases between them. This CDR3 has 15 residues. CDR3 protein: CASSLEPTVTYEQYF. CDR3 sequence (DNA): TGTGCCAGCAGCTTGGAGCCGACGGTAACCTACGAGCAGTACTTC. The full variable domain, in which reference TRBV5-6 and TRBJ2-7 provide the parts outside the CDR3, is DAGVTQSPTHLIKTRGQQVTLRCSPKSGHDTVSWYQQALGQGPQFIFQYYEEEERQRGNFPDRFSGHQFPNYSSELNVNALLLGDSALYLCASSLEPTVTYEQYFGPGTRLTVT.